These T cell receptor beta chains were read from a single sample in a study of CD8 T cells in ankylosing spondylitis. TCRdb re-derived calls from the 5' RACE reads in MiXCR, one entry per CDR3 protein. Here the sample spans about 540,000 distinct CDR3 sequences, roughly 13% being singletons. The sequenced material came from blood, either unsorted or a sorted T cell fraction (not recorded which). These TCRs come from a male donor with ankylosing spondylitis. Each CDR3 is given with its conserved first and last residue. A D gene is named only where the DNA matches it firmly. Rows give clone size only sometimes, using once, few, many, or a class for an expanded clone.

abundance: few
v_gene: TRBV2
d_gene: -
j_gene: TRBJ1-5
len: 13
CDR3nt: TGTGCCAGCAGTGGAGGTAGCAATCAGCCCCAGCATTTT
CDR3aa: CASSGGSNQPQHF

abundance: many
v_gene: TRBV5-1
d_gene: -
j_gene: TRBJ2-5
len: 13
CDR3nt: TGCGCCAGCAGCTTTAGGGGACGAGAGACCCAGTACTTC
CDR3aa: CASSFRGRETQYF

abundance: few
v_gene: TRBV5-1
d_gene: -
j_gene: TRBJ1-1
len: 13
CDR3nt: TGCGCCAGCAGCTTGGAGCCGGCAACTGAAGCTTTCTTT
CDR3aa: CASSLEPATEAFF

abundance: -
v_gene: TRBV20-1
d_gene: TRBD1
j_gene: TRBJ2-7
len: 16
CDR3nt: TGCAGTGCTAGAGACGGGCGACAGGGGGCTGGAAACGAGCAGTACTTC
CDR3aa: CSARDGRQGAGNEQYF

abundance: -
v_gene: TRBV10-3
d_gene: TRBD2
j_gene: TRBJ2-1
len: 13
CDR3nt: TGTGCCACCACTAGCGGGAGCGTCAATGAGCAGTTCTTC
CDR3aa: CATTSGSVNEQFF

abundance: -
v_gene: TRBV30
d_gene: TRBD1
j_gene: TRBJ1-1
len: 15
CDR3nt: TGTGCCTGGGAACGCTCCAGGACAGGGAACACTGAAGCTTTCTTT
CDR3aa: CAWERSRTGNTEAFF

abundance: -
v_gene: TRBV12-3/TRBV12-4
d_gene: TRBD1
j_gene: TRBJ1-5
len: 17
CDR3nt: TGTGCCAGCAGTCCTAAGGACGGGACAGGACCCAATCAGCCCCAGCATTTT
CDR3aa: CASSPKDGTGPNQPQHF

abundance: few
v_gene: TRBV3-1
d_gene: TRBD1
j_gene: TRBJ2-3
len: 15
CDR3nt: TGTGCCAGCAGCCAAGGGACAGGGCACACAGATACGCAGTATTTT
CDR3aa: CASSQGTGHTDTQYF

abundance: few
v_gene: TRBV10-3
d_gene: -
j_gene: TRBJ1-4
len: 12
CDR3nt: TGTGCCATCAGTGAAACTTTCGAAAAACTGTTTTTT
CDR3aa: CAISETFEKLFF

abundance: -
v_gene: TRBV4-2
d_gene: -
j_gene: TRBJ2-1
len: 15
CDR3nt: TGTGCCAGCAGCCCTTCCGGGACTCTCACCAATGAGCAGTTCTTC
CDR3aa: CASSPSGTLTNEQFF

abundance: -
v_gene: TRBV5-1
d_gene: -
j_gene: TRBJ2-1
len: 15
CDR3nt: TGCGCCAGCAGCACATCTCTGGGCGGGATCAATGAGCAGTTCTTC
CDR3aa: CASSTSLGGINEQFF

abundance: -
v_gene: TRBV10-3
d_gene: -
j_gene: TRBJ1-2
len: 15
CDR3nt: TGTGCCATCAGTGAGTCGATGGGGTTCGGCTATGGCTACACCTTC
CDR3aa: CAISESMGFGYGYTF

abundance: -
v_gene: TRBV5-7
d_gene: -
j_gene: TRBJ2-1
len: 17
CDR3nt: TGTGCCAGCGGCCCCCGGTGGGGGACCTTCTCCTACAATGAGCAGTTCTTC
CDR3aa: CASGPRWGTFSYNEQFF

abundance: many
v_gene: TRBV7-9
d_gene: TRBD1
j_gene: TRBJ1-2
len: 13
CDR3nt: TGTGCCAGCAGCCCGGGGGACAGCTATGGCTACACCTTC
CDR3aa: CASSPGDSYGYTF

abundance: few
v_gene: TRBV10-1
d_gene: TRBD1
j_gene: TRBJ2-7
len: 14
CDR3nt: TGCGCCAGCAGTGTAGCCAGGGGGACCTACGAGCAGTACTTC
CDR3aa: CASSVARGTYEQYF

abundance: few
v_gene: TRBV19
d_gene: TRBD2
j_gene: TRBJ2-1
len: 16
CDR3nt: TGTGCCAGTAGCTCTAGCGGGAGCCGGGGTGTGGGTGAGCAGTTCTTC
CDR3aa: CASSSSGSRGVGEQFF

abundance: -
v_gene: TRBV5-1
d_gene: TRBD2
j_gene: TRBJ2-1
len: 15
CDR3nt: TGCGCCAGCAGCTTAGGTAGCGGGAGGGTCAATGAGCAGTTCTTC
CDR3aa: CASSLGSGRVNEQFF

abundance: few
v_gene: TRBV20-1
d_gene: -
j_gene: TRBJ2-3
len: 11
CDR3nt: TGCAGTGCGCAGGAGGCAGATACGCAGTATTTT
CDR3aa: CSAQEADTQYF

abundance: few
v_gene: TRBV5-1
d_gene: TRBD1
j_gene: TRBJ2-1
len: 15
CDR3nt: TGCGCCAGCAGCTTGGAGGGCCAGGGGGCGAGAGAGCAGTTCTTC
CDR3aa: CASSLEGQGAREQFF